The clone carrying this TCR beta chain was found once. This entry is derived from a study of blood T cell repertoires in COVID-19. Study in general: Nucleic acid was either cDNA or gDNA, and it came from T cells, B-cell-depleted T cells, or PBMCs.

Sequencing used immunoSEQ multiplex PCR; TCRdb keeps in-frame clones, though not all of them. The data contain roughly 210,000 clones, 87% of them singletons. Germline V CDR1 and CDR2: MNHEY, SMNVEV (reference sequence). V gave up 4 bases and J gave up 7 bases; unmatched junction bases: 10. CDR3 size: 15 residues. The cohort comprised adults aged roughly 18 to 95 years residing in 20 to 30 US areas. Material: PBMCs or T cells enriched from blood (not recorded which). This TCR derives from a man younger than 40 in a cohort exposed to, infected with or recovered from COVID-19 (not recorded which). The rearrangement joins TRBV27 to TRBJ1-1; 9 bases agree with TRBD1. In nucleotides, the CDR3 is TGTGCCAGCAGTTCGGACAGGGGAGTTAAGGGTGAAGCTTTCTTT. Translating it yields CASSSDRGVKGEAFF.